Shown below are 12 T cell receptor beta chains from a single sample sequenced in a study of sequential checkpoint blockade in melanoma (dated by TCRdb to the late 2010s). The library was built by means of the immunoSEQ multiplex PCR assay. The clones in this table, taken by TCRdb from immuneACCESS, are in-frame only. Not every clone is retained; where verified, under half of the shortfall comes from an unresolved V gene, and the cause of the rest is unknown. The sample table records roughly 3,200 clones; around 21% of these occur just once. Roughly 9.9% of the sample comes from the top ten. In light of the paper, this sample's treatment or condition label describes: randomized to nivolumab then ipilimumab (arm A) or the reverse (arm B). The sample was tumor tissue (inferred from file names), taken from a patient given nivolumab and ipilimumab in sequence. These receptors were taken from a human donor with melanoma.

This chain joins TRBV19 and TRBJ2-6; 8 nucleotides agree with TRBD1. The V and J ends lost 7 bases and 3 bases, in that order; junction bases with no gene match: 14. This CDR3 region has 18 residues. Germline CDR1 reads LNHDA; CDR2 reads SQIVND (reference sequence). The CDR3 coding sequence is TGTGCCAGTACGAAAGGACAGGGCGGAATCTTTGGGGCCAACGTCCTGACTTTC. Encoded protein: CASTKGQGGIFGANVLTF.

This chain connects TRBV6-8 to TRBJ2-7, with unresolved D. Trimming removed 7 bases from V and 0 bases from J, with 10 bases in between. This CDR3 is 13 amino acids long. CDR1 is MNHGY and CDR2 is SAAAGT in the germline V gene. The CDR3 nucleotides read TGTGCCAGCATTCTACAGACCTCCTACGAGCAGTACTTC. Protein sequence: CASILQTSYEQYF.

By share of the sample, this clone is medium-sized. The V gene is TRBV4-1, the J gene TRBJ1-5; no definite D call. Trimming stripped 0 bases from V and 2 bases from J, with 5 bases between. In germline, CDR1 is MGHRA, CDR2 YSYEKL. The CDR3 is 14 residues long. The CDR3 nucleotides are TGCGCCAGCAGCCAAGATCTACGCAATCAGCCCCAGCATTTT. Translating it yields CASSQDLRNQPQHF.

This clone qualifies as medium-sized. The CDR3 nucleotides are TGTGCCAGCAGGGAGGGCGGGAGCTCCTACAATGAGCAGTTCTTC. It translates to CASREGGSSYNEQFF. V gene TRBV11-3 combines with J gene TRBJ2-1, with 7 nucleotides matching TRBD2. Germline V gene data show CDR1 as SGHNT and CDR2 as YENEEA. The J segment lost 0 bases and the V segment lost 6 bases, leaving 5 bases of the junction unmatched. The CDR3 has 15 residues.

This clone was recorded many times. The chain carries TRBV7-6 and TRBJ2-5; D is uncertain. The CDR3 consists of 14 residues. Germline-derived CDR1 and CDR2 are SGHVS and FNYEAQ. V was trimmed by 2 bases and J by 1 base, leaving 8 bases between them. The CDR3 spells CASSLLVVQETQYF. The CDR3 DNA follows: TGTGCCAGCAGCTTATTGGTCGTCCAAGAGACCCAGTACTTC.

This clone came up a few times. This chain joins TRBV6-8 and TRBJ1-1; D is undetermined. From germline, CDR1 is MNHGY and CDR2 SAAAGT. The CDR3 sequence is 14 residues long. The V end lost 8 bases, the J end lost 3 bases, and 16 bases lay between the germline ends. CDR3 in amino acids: CASQFQLADTEAFF. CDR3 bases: TGTGCCAGCCAATTCCAGCTAGCAGACACTGAAGCTTTCTTT.

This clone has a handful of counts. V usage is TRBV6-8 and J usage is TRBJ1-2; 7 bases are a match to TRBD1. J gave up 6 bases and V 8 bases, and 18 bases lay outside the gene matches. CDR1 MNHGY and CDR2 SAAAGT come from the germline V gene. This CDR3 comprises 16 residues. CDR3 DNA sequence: TGTGCCAGCCTTAGAATCGGACAGGAACGGGCGAATGGCTACACCTTC. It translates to CASLRIGQERANGYTF.

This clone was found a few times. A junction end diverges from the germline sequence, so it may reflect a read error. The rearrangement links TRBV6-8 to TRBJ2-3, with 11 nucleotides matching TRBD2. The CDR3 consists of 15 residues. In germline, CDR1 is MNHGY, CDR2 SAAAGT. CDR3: CAISSGTSGTDTQYF. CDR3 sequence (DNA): TGTGCCATCAGTTCCGGGACTAGCGGAACAGATACGCAGTATTTT.

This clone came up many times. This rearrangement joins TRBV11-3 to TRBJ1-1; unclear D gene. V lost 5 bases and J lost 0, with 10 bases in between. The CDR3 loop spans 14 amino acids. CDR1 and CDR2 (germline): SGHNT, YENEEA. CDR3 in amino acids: CASSHRHMNTEAFF. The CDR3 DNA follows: TGTGCCAGCAGCCACAGACACATGAACACTGAAGCTTTCTTT.

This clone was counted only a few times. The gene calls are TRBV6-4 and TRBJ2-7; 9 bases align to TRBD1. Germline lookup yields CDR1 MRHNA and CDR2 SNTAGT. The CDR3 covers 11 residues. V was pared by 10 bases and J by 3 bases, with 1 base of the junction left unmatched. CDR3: CAMGQGYEQYF. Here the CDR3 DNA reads TGTGCCATGGGACAGGGCTACGAGCAGTACTTC.

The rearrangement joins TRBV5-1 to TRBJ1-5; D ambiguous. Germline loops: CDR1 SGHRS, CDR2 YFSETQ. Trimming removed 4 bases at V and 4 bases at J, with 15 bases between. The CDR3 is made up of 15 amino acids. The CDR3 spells CASSPRPSQNQPQHF. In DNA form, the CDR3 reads TGCGCCAGCAGCCCCCGGCCTAGCCAAAATCAGCCCCAGCATTTT. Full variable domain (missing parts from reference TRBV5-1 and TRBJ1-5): KAGVTQTPRYLIKTRGQQVTLSCSPISGHRSVSWYQQTPGQGLQFLFEYFSETQRNKGNFPGRFSGRQFSNSRSEMNVSTLELGDSALYLCASSPRPSQNQPQHFGDGTRLSIL.

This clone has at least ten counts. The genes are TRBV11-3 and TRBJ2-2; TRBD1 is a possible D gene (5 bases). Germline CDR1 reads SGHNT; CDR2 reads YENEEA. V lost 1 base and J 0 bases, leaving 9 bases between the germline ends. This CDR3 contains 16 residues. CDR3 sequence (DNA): TGTGCCAGCAGCTTAGGGCAGGGAACGAACACCGGGGAGCTGTTTTTT. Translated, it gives CASSLGQGTNTGELFF.